Presented here are 32 T cell receptor beta chains from one specimen sequenced in a study of cytomegalovirus exposure and HLA in healthy donors. The PCR was carried out with 60 Vbeta primers and 13 Jbeta primers. Only in-frame clones appear in the TCRdb table, and some are missing; sequencing was by immunoSEQ multiplex PCR. The table has about 150,000 clones, 55% to 70% seen once. The sequencing input was PBMCs. These receptors all come from a woman aged 30 to 39 in good health and CMV-seropositive.

Only one count was recorded for this clone. The J gene is TRBJ2-2, the V gene TRBV13; D call uncertain. The length of the CDR3 is 12 residues. V was cut by 5 bases and J by 6 bases, with 7 bases left in between. The germline CDR1 and CDR2 sequences are PRHDT and FYEKMQ (reference sequence). The CDR3 spells CASSLRSGELFF. The CDR3 nucleotides are TGTGCCAGCAGCCTCAGATCCGGGGAGCTGTTTTTT. Supplemented by reference TRBV13 and TRBJ2-2, the full variable domain reads AAGVIQSPRHLIKEKRETATLKCYPIPRHDTVYWYQQGPGQDPQFLISFYEKMQSDKGSIPDRFSAQQFSDYHSELNMSSLELGDSALYFCASSLRSGELFFGEGSRLTVL.

The chain employs TRBV19 and TRBJ2-4; 8 nucleotides line up with TRBD2. This CDR3 region has 16 residues. Germline lookup yields CDR1 LNHDA and CDR2 SQIVND (reference sequence). With 8 bases clipped from V and 3 bases from J, the junction kept 12 bases outside the gene matches. For the CDR3, the DNA is TGTGCCAGTCCCCCCGGGAGGGCCCGGAGCAAAAACATTCAGTACTTC. Translating gives CASPPGRARSKNIQYF.

This rearrangement joins TRBV5-1 to TRBJ2-7; the D gene is possibly TRBD1 (5 bases). The CDR3 sequence is 13 residues long. The germline V and J ends were trimmed by 2 bases and 3 bases, with 9 bases remaining between them. Germline V gene sequence: CDR1 SGHRS, CDR2 YFSETQ. CDR3 sequence (DNA): TGCGCCAGCAGCTTCGACAGCAGCTACGAGCAGTACTTC. Translating gives CASSFDSSYEQYF.

This clone was detected a few times. The V gene is TRBV5-1, the J gene TRBJ2-1; TRBD2 matches at 16 bases. V lost 4 bases to trimming and J lost 4 bases; unmatched junction nucleotides: 8. This CDR3 region has 18 residues. The germline gives CDR1 SGHRS, CDR2 YFSETQ. The CDR3 is CASSGRPGLAGGYNEQFF. The CDR3 DNA follows: TGCGCCAGCAGCGGGAGACCGGGACTAGCGGGGGGGTACAATGAGCAGTTCTTC.

V usage is TRBV30 and J usage is TRBJ2-3; TRBD2 might be the D (6 bases). This CDR3 region has 18 residues. Germline CDR1 GTSNPN, CDR2 SVGIG (reference sequence). V lost 1 base, J lost 4 bases, and 24 bases lay in between. The CDR3 loop is CAWSGGVVGGQEADTQYF. Here the CDR3 DNA reads TGTGCCTGGAGTGGGGGGGTTGTGGGCGGGCAAGAAGCAGATACGCAGTATTTT. Drawing the rest from reference TRBV30 and TRBJ2-3, the complete variable domain is SQTIHQWPATLVQPVGSPLSLECTVEGTSNPNLYWYRQAAGRGLQLLFYSVGIGQISSEVPQNLSASRPQDRQFILSSKKLLLSDSGFYLCAWSGGVVGGQEADTQYFGPGTRLTVL.

This sequence joins TRBV11-3 and TRBJ2-2; D unclear. Per the germline V gene, CDR1 is SGHNT and CDR2 is YENEEA. V lost 1 base to trimming and J lost 3 bases, with 9 bases between them. The CDR3 is made up of 15 amino acids. The CDR3 DNA is TGTGCCAGCAGCTTAGGAGGCAGATACACCGGGGAGCTGTTTTTT. Protein sequence: CASSLGGRYTGELFF. Combining the CDR3 with reference TRBV11-3 and TRBJ2-2 gives the whole variable domain EAGVVQSPRYKIIEKKQPVAFWCNPISGHNTLYWYLQNLGQGPELLIRYENEEAVDDSQLPKDRFSAERLKGVDSTLKIQPAELGDSAVYLCASSLGGRYTGELFFGEGSRLTVL.

The chain links TRBV6-1 to TRBJ1-2, with TRBD1 identical over 7 bases. This CDR3 is built from 17 residues. J gave up 1 base and V 1 base, and 9 bases lay outside the gene matches. CDR1 MNHNS and CDR2 SASEGT come from the germline V gene. This CDR3 reads CASSEDLLQGYNYGYTF. CDR3 nucleotide sequence: TGTGCCAGCAGTGAAGACCTCTTACAGGGGTATAACTATGGCTACACCTTC.

The CDR3 protein is CASRGGTSGGPEQFF. In DNA, the CDR3 is TGTGCCAGCAGGGGCGGGACTAGCGGGGGACCTGAGCAGTTCTTC. The V gene is TRBV2, the J gene TRBJ2-1; 14 bases map to TRBD2. Germline CDR1 SNHLY, CDR2 FYNNEI. CDR3 size: 15 residues. V was pared by 6 bases and J by 9 bases, with 7 bases of the junction left unmatched.

CDR3 in amino acids: CASSEGGPYGYTF. Here the CDR3 DNA reads TGTGCCAGCAGTGAAGGAGGGCCATATGGCTACACCTTC. This sequence joins TRBV2 and TRBJ1-2; no firm D call. The V and J ends lost 1 base and 5 bases respectively, with 8 bases between them. CDR1 is SNHLY, CDR2 FYNNEI, per germline. CDR3 length: 13 amino acids.

This sequence joins TRBV30 and TRBJ2-7, with TRBD1 as a possible D gene (5 bases). CDR3 size: 12 residues. V was shortened by 2 bases and J by 3 bases, with 8 bases between the two germline ends. The germline CDR1 and CDR2 sequences are GTSNPN and SVGIG (reference sequence). CDR3 sequence reads: CAWSQGFYEQYF. The CDR3 DNA sequence: TGTGCCTGGAGTCAGGGTTTCTACGAGCAGTACTTC. The whole variable domain, filled in from reference TRBV30 and TRBJ2-7, reads SQTIHQWPATLVQPVGSPLSLECTVEGTSNPNLYWYRQAAGRGLQLLFYSVGIGQISSEVPQNLSASRPQDRQFILSSKKLLLSDSGFYLCAWSQGFYEQYFGPGTRLTVT.

The genes are TRBV2 and TRBJ2-7; D ambiguous. CDR1 and CDR2 (germline): SNHLY, FYNNEI. This CDR3 is 12 amino acids long. Trimming left V 1 base short and J 4 bases short, with 5 bases between. The CDR3 DNA reads TGTGCCAGCAGTGAAGACCGGTACGAGCAGTACTTC. It translates to CASSEDRYEQYF.

In the case of this clone: Sequence at one end of the junction differs from germline and may be a read error. The chain has TRBV7-9 and TRBJ2-7; the D gene is possibly TRBD1 (6 bases). CDR3 size: 12 residues. Germline lookup yields CDR1 SEHNR and CDR2 FQNEAQ (reference sequence). Here the CDR3 reads CSSSSQGYEQYF. The CDR3 nucleotides read TGTTCCAGCAGCTCCCAGGGGTACGAGCAGTACTTC.

The V and J genes are TRBV13 and TRBJ1-6, with D tentatively TRBD1 (6 bases). Germline loops: CDR1 PRHDT, CDR2 FYEKMQ (reference sequence). This CDR3 is built from 14 residues. V gave up 5 bases and J gave up 3 bases, with 8 bases separating them. CDR3 amino acids: CASSQQGYNSPLHF. DNA of the CDR3: TGTGCCAGCAGCCAACAGGGCTATAATTCACCCCTCCACTTT.

The chain carries TRBV9 and TRBJ1-1; D remains unclear. V was trimmed by 5 bases and J by 1 base, leaving 9 bases between them. Germline V gene data show CDR1 as SGDLS and CDR2 as YYNGEE. The CDR3 extends over 13 amino acids. Here the CDR3 reads CASSTSGNTEAFF. CDR3 DNA sequence: TGTGCCAGCAGTACCTCAGGGAACACTGAAGCTTTCTTT.

The V gene is TRBV4-1, the J gene TRBJ2-5; no clear D. The V and J ends lost 2 bases and 5 bases respectively, with 9 bases between them. The CDR3 consists of 13 residues. The V gene's germline CDR1 is MGHRA and CDR2 YSYEKL. CDR3 nucleotide sequence: TGCGCCAGCAGCCAAAGAGTCGGGGAGACCCAGTACTTC. Translated: CASSQRVGETQYF.

This clone appeared once. This chain joins TRBV9 and TRBJ2-1, with 8 bases fitting TRBD2. After removal of 0 bases from V and 9 bases from J, the junction contained 8 bases not matched to a gene. This CDR3 contains 15 residues. Per the germline V gene, CDR1 is SGDLS and CDR2 is YYNGEE. CDR3 DNA sequence: TGTGCCAGCAGCGTAGGGAGCGGGAGCCTTGGTGAGCAGTTCTTC. This encodes CASSVGSGSLGEQFF.

The J gene is TRBJ1-2, the V gene TRBV2; D call uncertain. The CDR3 has 12 residues. Deletions cut 3 bases from V and 8 bases from J, with 10 bases between. Per germline, CDR1 SNHLY and CDR2 FYNNEI. The DNA of the CDR3 is TGTGCCAGCAGTGATCTGGTTCGGGGCTACACCTTC. Translation: CASSDLVRGYTF.

V gene TRBV19 combines with J gene TRBJ1-5; D gene uncertain. V gave up 1 base and J gave up 0 bases, with 16 bases separating them. Per germline, CDR1 LNHDA and CDR2 SQIVND (reference sequence). CDR3 length equals 18 residues. The CDR3 protein is CASSIGGRWIHSNQPQHF. The CDR3 coding sequence is TGTGCCAGTAGTATAGGAGGGCGGTGGATTCATAGCAATCAGCCCCAGCATTTT.

This clone was observed a handful of times. This chain joins TRBV9 and TRBJ1-6; D is unresolved. This CDR3 comprises 12 residues. V lost 3 bases to trimming and J lost 7 bases, with 5 bases between them. Per the germline V gene, CDR1 is SGDLS and CDR2 is YYNGEE. The CDR3 region is CASSASNSPLHF. The CDR3 DNA reads TGTGCCAGCAGCGCTTCCAATTCACCCCTCCACTTT.

This chain uses TRBV4-2 with TRBJ1-6; D ambiguous. The V and J ends lost 0 bases and 8 bases respectively, with 5 bases between them. CDR1 and CDR2 from the germline V gene are LGHNA and YNFKEQ. This CDR3 has 13 amino acids. In DNA form, the CDR3 reads TGTGCCAGCAGCCAAGATCCGGATTCACCCCTCCACTTT. Its protein is CASSQDPDSPLHF.

The CDR3 spells CAWSHRQGRYTF. The CDR3, as DNA: TGTGCCTGGAGCCACCGACAGGGACGCTACACCTTC. This chain joins TRBV30 and TRBJ1-2, with 7 bases identical to TRBD1. CDR1 is GTSNPN and CDR2 is SVGIG in the germline V gene (reference sequence). Germline trimming cut 3 bases from V and 9 bases from J; bases unmatched to any gene: 7. The CDR3 totals 12 residues.

The chain recombines TRBV15 with TRBJ1-5, with 8 bases aligning to TRBD1. The CDR3 has 16 amino acids. V was clipped by 0 bases and J by 5 bases; unmatched bases: 6. Germline V lookup: CDR1 LNHNV, CDR2 YYDKDF (reference sequence). The CDR3 DNA reads TGTGCCACCAGCAGAGAGGGTTCAGGGGGCCATCAGCCCCAGCATTTT. It yields the protein CATSREGSGGHQPQHF.

The chain is built from TRBV5-1 and TRBJ2-5; D may be TRBD1 (5 bases). The J call may not be correct, given that the DNA end is closer to TRBJ2-7. This CDR3 is 13 amino acids long. The germline V gene has CDR1 SGHRS and CDR2 YFSETQ. CDR3 DNA sequence: TGCGCCAGCAGCTTGCAGGGCCCAACCGAGCAGTACTTC. This codes for CASSLQGPTEQYF.

V gene TRBV29-1 combines with J gene TRBJ1-1; 7 nucleotides line up with TRBD1. The ends lost 6 bases at V and 0 bases at J; junction bases unmatched: 7. The CDR3 is made up of 14 amino acids. CDR1 and CDR2 from the germline V gene are SQVTM and ANQGSEA. CDR3 protein: CSVEGGQMNTEAFF. The CDR3 DNA follows: TGCAGCGTCGAGGGGGGACAGATGAACACTGAAGCTTTCTTT. Complete variable domain (other parts from reference TRBV29-1 and TRBJ1-1): SAVISQKPSRDICQRGTSLTIQCQVDSQVTMMFWYRQQPGQSLTLIATANQGSEATYESGFVIDKFPISRPNLTFSTLTVSNMSPEDSSIYLCSVEGGQMNTEAFFGQGTRLTVV.

The CDR3, as DNA: TGTGCCAGCAGTGAAACTGTGACCCAGTACTTC. Protein product: CASSETVTQYF. The chain has TRBV25-1 and TRBJ2-5; no reliable D call. V lost 2 bases and J 7 bases, leaving 5 bases between the germline ends. The germline CDR1 and CDR2 sequences are MGHDK and SYGVNS. The CDR3 is made up of 11 amino acids.

J is TRBJ2-3 and V is TRBV7-9; D may be TRBD1 (5 bases). The V gene lost 2 bases and the J gene lost 3 bases, with 6 bases spanning the gap. Germline CDR1 reads SEHNR; CDR2 reads FQNEAQ (reference sequence). The CDR3 totals 13 residues. CDR3 amino acids: CASSLKGTDTQYF. In DNA form, the CDR3 reads TGTGCCAGCAGCTTAAAGGGGACAGATACGCAGTATTTT.

The chain uses TRBV6-5 and TRBJ2-7; D is possibly TRBD1 (6 bases). Looked up from germline, CDR1 is MNHEY and CDR2 is SVGAGI. CDR3 length: 14 residues. Deletions cut 6 bases from V and 1 base from J, with 13 bases between. CDR3 in amino acids: CASSHGDNSYEQYF. DNA for the CDR3: TGTGCCAGCAGCCACGGGGACAATTCCTACGAGCAGTACTTC.

This chain uses TRBV10-2 with TRBJ2-3, with 7 bases lining up with TRBD2. Germline CDR1 and CDR2: WSHSY and SAAADI. The CDR3 runs to 15 residues. Trimming at V came to 3 bases and at J to 1 base, leaving 4 bases not matched to a gene. The CDR3 spells CASSELSGGTDTQYF. In nucleotides, the CDR3 is TGCGCCAGCAGTGAACTCAGCGGGGGCACAGATACGCAGTATTTT.

The chain combines TRBV5-1 with TRBJ2-5; TRBD2 is a possible D gene (5 bases). The germline V gene has CDR1 SGHRS and CDR2 YFSETQ. CDR3 length: 10 residues. V was clipped by 7 bases and J by 11 bases, with 12 bases between them. The CDR3 protein is CASRLWEQYF. The CDR3 DNA reads as TGCGCCAGCCGCCTATGGGAGCAGTACTTC.

The chain is built from TRBV6-6 and TRBJ2-5, with no clear D. Germline CDR1 is MNHNY and CDR2 is SVGAGI (reference sequence). The CDR3 totals 11 residues. V lost 6 bases to trimming and J lost 2 bases, with 4 bases between them. In DNA, the CDR3 is TGTGCCAGCAGCAATCAAGAGACCCAGTACTTC. This gives the protein CASSNQETQYF.

The chain recombines TRBV27 with TRBJ2-7; no reliable D call. V lost 8 bases and J lost 6, with 17 bases in between. The CDR3 is made up of 13 amino acids. Germline assignment: CDR1 MNHEY and CDR2 SMNVEV (reference sequence). The CDR3 sequence is CASPRQRLCEQYF. In nucleotides, the CDR3 is TGTGCCAGCCCCAGACAAAGGCTCTGCGAGCAGTACTTC.

This chain uses TRBV9 with TRBJ1-2; D gene ambiguous. The CDR3 runs 15 residues. V was clipped by 0 bases and J by 6 bases, with 15 bases between them. Germline values: CDR1 SGDLS, CDR2 YYNGEE. Written as DNA, the CDR3 is TGTGCCAGCAGCGTAGACGCGGCAGAGATAGATGGCTACACCTTC. It specifies CASSVDAAEIDGYTF.